This TCR beta chain was profiled in a study of shared clonotypes between healthy human individuals. In the study overall: There were three CD4 naive, three CD4 memory, two CD8 naive and one CD8 memory plates per donor.

Findings and limits, study-wide: Compared with clonotypes that all four donors shared, non-shared clonotypes had lower generation probabilities.

Germline CDR1 and CDR2: MNHNY and SVGAGI (reference sequence). V was shortened by 0 bases and J by 2 bases, with 5 bases between the two germline ends. The CDR3 runs 15 residues. Profiled with immunoSEQ multiplex PCR; TCRdb holds only in-frame clones, not every one. The sample shows approximately 740,000 clones, approximately 74% of them seen only once. With regard to this clone: Its antigen remains unidentified.

The sample was memory CD4+ T cells sorted from blood. Subset reported: CD45RA-negative fraction. The chain employs TRBV6-6 and TRBJ2-6; D is unclear. The receptor was isolated from a woman aged 30 to 39 in good health. CDR3 sequence reads: CASSYSTPGANVLTF. In nucleotides, the CDR3 is TGTGCCAGCAGTTACTCGACCCCTGGGGCCAACGTCCTGACTTTC.